The sequence of this T cell receptor beta chain was determined in a study of blood T cell repertoires in COVID-19. Overall study context: Sample material is recorded as cDNA or gDNA derived from T cells, B-cell-depleted T cells, or PBMCs.

The assay was immunoSEQ multiplex PCR, and TCRdb's table has in-frame clones only and misses some. The profile covers 200,000 to 250,000 clones, with around 82% appearing a single time and around 7.4% taken by the ten largest. Categorization into cohorts depended on clinical history that participants reported. Trimming pared 0 bases from V and 6 bases from J, leaving 8 bases between. Germline-derived CDR1 and CDR2 are SGHAT and FQDESV (reference sequence). The CDR3 spans 13 residues. Source material: PBMCs or T cells enriched from blood (not recorded which). This rearrangement joins TRBV11-1 to TRBJ1-2; no clear D. This TCR came from a woman in her thirties or forties with acute COVID-19. CDR3 loop: CASSLAGVDGYTF. Here the CDR3 DNA reads TGTGCCAGCAGCTTAGCCGGGGTGGATGGCTACACCTTC.